This T cell receptor beta chain originates from a study of CD8 T cells in ankylosing spondylitis. Only a few counts were recorded for this clonotype. Its antigen is unidentified. MiXCR was run by TCRdb on the 5' RACE reads, yielding one entry per CDR3 protein. This table holds approximately 440,000 distinct CDR3 sequences, approximately 17% found once. Regarding the study as a whole: In ankylosing spondylitis patients, matched synovial fluid reportedly showed significant enrichment of disease-linked clones. In ankylosing spondylitis blood, a motif of 7 to 9 highly homologous TCR beta variants appeared characteristic.

Germline V gives CDR1 SGHTA, CDR2 FQGTGA. V was shortened by 5 bases and J by 1 base, with 11 bases between the two germline ends. The CDR3 is 15 amino acids. V and J are TRBV7-3 and TRBJ2-2, with D possibly being TRBD1 (6 bases). The sample consisted of blood, either unsorted or a sorted T cell fraction (not recorded which). The clonotype originates from a male donor with ankylosing spondylitis. The CDR3 DNA is TGTGCCAGCAGCCCCGGGACACAGAACACCGGGGAGCTGTTTTTT. This gives the protein CASSPGTQNTGELFF.